This TCR beta chain was retrieved from a study of OX40 agonist ivuxolimab in advanced cancers. For the study in its entirety: Ivuxolimab was a fully human IgG2 agonistic monoclonal antibody targeting the costimulatory receptor OX40 (CD134). Intravenous ivuxolimab was administered to patients every 2 weeks at six dose levels: 0.01, 0.1, 0.3, 1.5, 3 and 10 mg/kg. Among the roughly 50 dose-escalation patients, about 19 had hepatocellular carcinoma, 15 or so melanoma, 9 renal cell carcinoma and 9 head and neck cancer. A male proportion of approximately 83% and a mean age of approximately 62 years, ranging from roughly 23 to 90, were recorded for the dose-escalation cohort. Prior anti-PD-1, anti-PD-L1 or anti-CTLA-4 therapy was permitted, and 40% of dose-escalation patients had received checkpoint inhibitors. Partial responses were achieved by three dose-escalation patients, of whom one had hepatocellular carcinoma and two had cutaneous melanoma. Peripheral TCRbeta sequencing was intended to test whether TCR sequence diversity was altered and clonal T-cell expansion was caused by ivuxolimab. The monotherapy dose-escalation portion (N of about 57 patients) of the phase I ivuxolimab trial is reported in the paper.

What the research found in general, with its limitations: On average, CD8+ T cells showed more expanded clones than CD4+ T cells after ivuxolimab. In the 0.1-3.0 mg/kg groups, partial responders were among the patients with the lowest normalized peripheral clonal expansion, particularly in CD8+ T cells. Antigen specificity was not determined for the clonally expanded peripheral T cells. At doses from 0.1 to 3.0 mg/kg, clonal expansion was seen in both CD4+ and CD8+ blood T cells between baseline and week 6. Low levels of normalized T-cell clonal expansion were also seen in some nonresponding patients.

V is cut back by 5 bases and J by 4 bases, with 8 bases in the junction unmatched. Including the terminal cysteine and phenylalanine, the CDR3 comprises 15 residues. The entry retains the CDR3 DNA only, 45 bases that are in frame from base 1. From the germline V gene, CDR1 is SGDLS and CDR2 is YYNGEE. To sequence the TCRbeta CDR3 region, genomic DNA was isolated from the sorted cells. The immunoSEQ Assay was used for sequencing of TCRbeta CDR3 regions. TCRdb's version of the immuneACCESS table is confined to in-frame rearrangements and falls short of the full clone set. An unresolved V gene accounts for under half of the shortfall where checked; the remainder is of unknown origin. For this sample there are more than 100,000 clones; 90% appear just once. The ten largest clonotypes hold less than 1.1% of the sample. About this clone itself: The antigen it recognizes is unknown. No quality values exist for individual bases; no much larger clone is one base distant.

The trial excluded patients who had a history of autoimmune disease or who were on systemic immunosuppression. Peripheral blood for TCR sequencing was drawn from every dose cohort at baseline, at cycle 4 day 1 and at cycle 7 day 1. Samples came from an open-label, multicenter, first-in-human phase I dose-escalation trial of ivuxolimab. Adults with locally advanced or metastatic melanoma, renal cell, hepatocellular, or head and neck squamous cell carcinoma were enrolled in the trial. Before TCR sequencing, CD4+ T cells and CD8+ T cells from peripheral blood were sorted into separate populations. The starting material was CD4+ or CD8+ T cells sorted from blood, obtained in a trial of the OX40 agonist ivuxolimab. The receptor comes from an adult with an advanced solid tumor such as melanoma, head and neck, liver or kidney cancer. The V and J segments used are TRBV9 and TRBJ2-7; 11 bases in the middle match TRBD2. The nucleotide sequence is TGTGCCAGCAGTCCGTCCGGGACTAGCGGTTACGAGCAGTACTTC. Translation gives CASSPSGTSGYEQYF. Reference TRBV9 and TRBJ2-7 proteins supply the regions before and after the CDR3; the full variable domain is: DSGVTQTPKHLITATGQRVTLRCSPRSGDLSVYWYQQSLDQGLQFLIQYYNGEERAKGNILERFSAQQFPDLHSELNLSSLELGDSALYFCASSPSGTSGYEQYFGPGTRLTVT.